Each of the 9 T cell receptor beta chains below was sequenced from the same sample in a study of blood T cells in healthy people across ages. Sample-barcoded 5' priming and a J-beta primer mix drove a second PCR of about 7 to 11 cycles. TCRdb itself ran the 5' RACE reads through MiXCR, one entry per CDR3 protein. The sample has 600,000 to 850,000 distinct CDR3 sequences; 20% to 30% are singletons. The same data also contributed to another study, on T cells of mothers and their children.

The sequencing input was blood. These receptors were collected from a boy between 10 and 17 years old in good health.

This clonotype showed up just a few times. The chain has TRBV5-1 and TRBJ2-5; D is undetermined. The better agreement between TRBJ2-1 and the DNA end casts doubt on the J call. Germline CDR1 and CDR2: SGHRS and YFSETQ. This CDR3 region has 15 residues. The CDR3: CASSLESAAYNEQFF. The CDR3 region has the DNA TGCGCCAGCAGCTTGGAATCGGCAGCTTACAATGAGCAGTTCTTC.

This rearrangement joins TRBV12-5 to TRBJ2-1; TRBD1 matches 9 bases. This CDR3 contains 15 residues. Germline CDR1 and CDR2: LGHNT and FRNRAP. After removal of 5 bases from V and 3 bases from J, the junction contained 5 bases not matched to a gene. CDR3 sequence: CASGGGTGNYNEQFF. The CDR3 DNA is TGTGCTAGTGGTGGGGGGACAGGGAACTACAATGAGCAGTTCTTC.

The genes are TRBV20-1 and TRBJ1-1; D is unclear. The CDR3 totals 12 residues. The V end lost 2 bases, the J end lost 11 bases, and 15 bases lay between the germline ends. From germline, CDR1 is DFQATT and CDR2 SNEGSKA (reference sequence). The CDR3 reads CSARQSLAGAFF. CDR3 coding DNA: TGCAGTGCTAGACAGTCGTTGGCCGGGGCTTTCTTT.

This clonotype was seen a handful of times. The CDR3 DNA is TGTGCCAGCAGCCCAGGCGGCGAACCAGATACGCAGTATTTT. Protein sequence: CASSPGGEPDTQYF. The chain links TRBV7-3 to TRBJ2-3; no clear D. Germline CDR1 reads SGHTA; CDR2 reads FQGTGA. CDR3 length: 14 residues. V dropped 5 bases and J dropped 4 bases, with 13 bases sitting between them.

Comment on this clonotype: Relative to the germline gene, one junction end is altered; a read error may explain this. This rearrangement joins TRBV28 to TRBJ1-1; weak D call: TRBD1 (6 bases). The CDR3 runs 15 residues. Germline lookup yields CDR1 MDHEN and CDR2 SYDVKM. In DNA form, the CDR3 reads TGTGCCAGCACTTTAGGGGGGGTTTCCGACACTGAAGCTTTCTTT. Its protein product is CASTLGGVSDTEAFF.

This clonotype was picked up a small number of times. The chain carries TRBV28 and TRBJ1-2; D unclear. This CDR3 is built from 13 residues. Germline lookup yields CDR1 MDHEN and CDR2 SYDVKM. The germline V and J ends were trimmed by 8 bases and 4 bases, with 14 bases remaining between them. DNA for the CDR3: TGTGCCAGCGATTCCTTGTTATCCTATGGCTACACCTTC. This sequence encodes CASDSLLSYGYTF.

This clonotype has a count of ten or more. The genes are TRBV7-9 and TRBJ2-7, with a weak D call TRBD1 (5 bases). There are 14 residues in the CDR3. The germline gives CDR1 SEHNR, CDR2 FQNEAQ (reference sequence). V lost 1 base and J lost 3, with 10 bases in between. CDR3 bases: TGTGCCAGCAGCTTAGAGGCAGGGTACTACGAGCAGTACTTC. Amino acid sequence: CASSLEAGYYEQYF.

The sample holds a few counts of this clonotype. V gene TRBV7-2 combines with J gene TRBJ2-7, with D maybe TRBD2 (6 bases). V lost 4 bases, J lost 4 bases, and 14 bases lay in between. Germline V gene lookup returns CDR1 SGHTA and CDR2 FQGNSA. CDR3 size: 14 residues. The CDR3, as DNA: TGTGCCAGCAGCTCCGCGACTAGAGCATACGAGCAGTACTTC. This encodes CASSSATRAYEQYF. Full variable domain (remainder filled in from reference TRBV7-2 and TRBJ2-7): GAGVSQSPSNKVTEKGKDVELRCDPISGHTALYWYRQSLGQGLEFLIYFQGNSAPDKSGLPSDRFSAERTGGSVSTLTIQRTQQEDSAVYLCASSSATRAYEQYFGPGTRLTVT.

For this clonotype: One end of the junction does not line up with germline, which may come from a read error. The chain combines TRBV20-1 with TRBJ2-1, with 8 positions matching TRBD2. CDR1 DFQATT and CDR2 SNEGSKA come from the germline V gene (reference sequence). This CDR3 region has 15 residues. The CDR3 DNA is TGCTGTGCTAGAGATAACGAGCGGGGGCCAGATGAGCAGTTCTTC. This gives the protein CCARDNERGPDEQFF.